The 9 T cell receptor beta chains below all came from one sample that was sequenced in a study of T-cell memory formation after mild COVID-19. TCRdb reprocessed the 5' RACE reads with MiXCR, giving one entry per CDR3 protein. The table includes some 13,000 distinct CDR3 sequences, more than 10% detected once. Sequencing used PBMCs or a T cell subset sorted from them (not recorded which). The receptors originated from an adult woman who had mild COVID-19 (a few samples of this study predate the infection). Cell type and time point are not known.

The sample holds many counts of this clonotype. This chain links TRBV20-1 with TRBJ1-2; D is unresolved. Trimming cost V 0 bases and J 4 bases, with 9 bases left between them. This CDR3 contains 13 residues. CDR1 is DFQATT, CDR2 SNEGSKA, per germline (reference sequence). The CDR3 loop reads CSARDPGSYGYTF. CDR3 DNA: TGCAGTGCTAGAGATCCCGGTAGCTATGGCTACACCTTC.

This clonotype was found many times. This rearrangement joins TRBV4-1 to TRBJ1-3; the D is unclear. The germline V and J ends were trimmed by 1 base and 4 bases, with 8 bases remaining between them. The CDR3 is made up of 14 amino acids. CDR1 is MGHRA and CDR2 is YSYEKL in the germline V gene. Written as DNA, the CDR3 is TGCGCCAGCAGCCAAGGTGAACTGGGAAACACCATATATTTT. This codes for CASSQGELGNTIYF.

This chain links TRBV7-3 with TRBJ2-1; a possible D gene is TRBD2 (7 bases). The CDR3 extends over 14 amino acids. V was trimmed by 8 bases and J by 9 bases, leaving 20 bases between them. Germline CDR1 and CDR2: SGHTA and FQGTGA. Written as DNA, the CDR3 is TGTGCCAGCCGTTTGGGGGCGGGAGTGGGTGAGCAGTTCTTC. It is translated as CASRLGAGVGEQFF.

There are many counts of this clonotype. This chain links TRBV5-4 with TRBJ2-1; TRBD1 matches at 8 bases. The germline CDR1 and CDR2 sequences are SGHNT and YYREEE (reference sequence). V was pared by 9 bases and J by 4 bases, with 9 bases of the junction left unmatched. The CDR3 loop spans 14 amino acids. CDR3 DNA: TGTGCCACCCTCGACAGGGGACCTTACAATGAGCAGTTCTTC. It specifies CATLDRGPYNEQFF.

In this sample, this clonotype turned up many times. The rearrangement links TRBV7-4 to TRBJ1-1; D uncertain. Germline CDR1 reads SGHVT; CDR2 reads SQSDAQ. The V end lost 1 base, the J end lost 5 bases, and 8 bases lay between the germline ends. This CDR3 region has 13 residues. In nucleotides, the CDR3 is TGTGCCAGCAGCTTAGTTCAGAAGACTGAAGCTTTCTTT. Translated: CASSLVQKTEAFF. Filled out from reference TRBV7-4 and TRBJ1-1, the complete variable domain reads GAGVSQSPRYKVAKRGRDVALRCDSISGHVTLYWYRQTLGQGSEVLTYSQSDAQRDKSGRPSGRFSAERPERSVSTLKIQRTEQGDSAVYLCASSLVQKTEAFFGQGTRLTVV.

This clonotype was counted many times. The CDR3 spells CASSPRLVQETQYF. The CDR3 DNA follows: TGTGCCAGCAGCCCCCGACTAGTCCAAGAGACCCAGTACTTC. The genes are TRBV13 and TRBJ2-5; tentatively, D is TRBD2 (6 bases). CDR1 and CDR2 (germline): PRHDT, FYEKMQ (reference sequence). This CDR3 region has 14 residues. V was cut by 5 bases and J by 1 base, with 11 bases left in between.

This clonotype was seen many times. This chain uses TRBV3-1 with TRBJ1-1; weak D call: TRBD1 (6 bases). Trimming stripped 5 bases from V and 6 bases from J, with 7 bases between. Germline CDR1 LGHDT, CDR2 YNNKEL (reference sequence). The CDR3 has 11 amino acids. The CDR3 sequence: CASSYRAEAFF. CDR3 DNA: TGTGCCAGCAGCTACAGGGCTGAAGCTTTCTTT.

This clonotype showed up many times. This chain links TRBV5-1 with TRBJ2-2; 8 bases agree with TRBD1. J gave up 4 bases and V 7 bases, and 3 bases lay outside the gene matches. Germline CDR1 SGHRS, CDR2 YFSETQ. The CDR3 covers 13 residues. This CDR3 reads CASAGGVTGELFF. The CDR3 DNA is TGCGCCAGCGCAGGGGGCGTCACCGGGGAGCTGTTTTTT.

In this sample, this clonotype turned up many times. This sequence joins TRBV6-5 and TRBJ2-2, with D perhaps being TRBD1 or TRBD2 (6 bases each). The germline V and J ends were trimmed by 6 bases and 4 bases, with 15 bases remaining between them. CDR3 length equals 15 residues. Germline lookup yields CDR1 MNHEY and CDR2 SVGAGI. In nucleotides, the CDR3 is TGTGCCAGCAGGCCCCGGGGGCCAGCCACCGGGGAGCTGTTTTTT. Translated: CASRPRGPATGELFF.